This T cell receptor beta chain was documented in a study of cytomegalovirus exposure and HLA in healthy donors. General study results and limits: The classifier was said to identify cytomegalovirus status with high specificity and sensitivity. Within an earlier analysis, most TCR beta V segments proved productive either about 90% or about 30% of the time. Reported findings show TCR beta sequences accurately forecast HLA-A and HLA-B alleles in most subjects. Differences between HLA loci emerged in a later analysis of TCR association rates, with DRB1 most and HLA-C fewest.

Amplification used 60 Vbeta primers and 13 Jbeta primers. Sequencing was performed with immunoSEQ multiplex PCR; in TCRdb, only in-frame clones are kept and a portion is missing. This table has 140,000 to 150,000 clones, nearly 85% appearing once. V gave up 10 bases and J gave up 4 bases; unmatched junction bases: 15. Per germline, CDR1 MNHEY and CDR2 SMNVEV (reference sequence). The CDR3 sequence is 17 residues long. In regard to this clone: No antigen is known for it.

This receptor was obtained from a male donor in good health and CMV-seronegative. Sequencing was performed on PBMCs. The V and J genes are TRBV27 and TRBJ2-7, with 14 nucleotides matching TRBD2. CDR3 DNA sequence: TGTGCCAACGGGGGGACTAGCGGGGGCCTTATTTTTTACGAGCAGTACTTC. Translated: CANGGTSGGLIFYEQYF.